Shown below are 24 T cell receptor beta chains from a single sample sequenced in a study of blood T cell repertoires in COVID-19. The assay was immunoSEQ multiplex PCR, and TCRdb's table has in-frame clones only and misses some. The sample records about 370,000 clones, around 87% being singletons. Sequencing was done on a sample of peripheral blood. The receptors here all came from a woman in her 30s with COVID-19, enrolled during active disease.

The chain employs TRBV6-4 and TRBJ1-5; D gene uncertain. In germline, CDR1 is MRHNA, CDR2 SNTAGT. Trimming pared 1 base from V and 7 bases from J, leaving 8 bases between. The CDR3 is made up of 13 amino acids. Written as DNA, the CDR3 is TGTGCCAGCAGTGACTATCCGTCCCAGCCCCAGCATTTT. Translating gives CASSDYPSQPQHF.

The chain couples TRBV5-6 to TRBJ2-2; 9 bases are a match to TRBD2. The CDR3 runs to 15 residues. Germline CDR1 reads SGHDT; CDR2 reads YYEEEE. The V and J ends lost 0 bases and 4 bases, in that order; junction bases with no gene match: 1. The CDR3 here is CASSLVLAGTGELFF. The CDR3 region has the DNA TGTGCCAGCAGCTTGGTACTAGCGGGCACCGGGGAGCTGTTTTTT.

The table lists this clone with a few counts. The V call is TRBV18, the J call TRBJ1-1, with D perhaps matching TRBD1 (6 bases). Germline V CDR1 and CDR2: KGHSH, LQKENI. V shed 1 base and J shed 1 base, with 7 bases lying between them. This CDR3 comprises 14 residues. This CDR3 is CASSPRGQNTEAFF. CDR3 bases: TGTGCCAGCTCACCACGGGGACAGAACACTGAAGCTTTCTTT.

The V gene is TRBV3-1 (or the pseudogene TRBV3-2), the J gene TRBJ2-1, with TRBD2 matching over 10 bases. The junction had 9 bases not matched to a gene; V was cut back by 2 bases and J by 8 bases. The CDR3 has 16 amino acids. Germline CDR1 LGHDT, CDR2 YNNKEL (reference sequence). Here the CDR3 DNA reads TGTGCCAGCAGCCAACTCTCTAGCGGGAGTCTTCATGAGCAGTTCTTC. Translating it yields CASSQLSSGSLHEQFF.

The rearrangement uses TRBV30 and TRBJ1-1, with 7 bases that match TRBD1. This CDR3 region has 16 residues. The trim removed 0 bases at V and 3 bases at J, leaving 10 bases unmatched. Germline V gene sequence: CDR1 GTSNPN, CDR2 SVGIG (reference sequence). CDR3 in DNA: TGTGCCTGGAGTGTATGGTCTACAGGGGTGTACACTGAAGCTTTCTTT. Translated, it gives CAWSVWSTGVYTEAFF.

A word on this clone: The same CDR3 arises from other DNA sequences in this sample as well. V and J are TRBV9 and TRBJ1-2; no definite D call. V was cut by 2 bases and J by 3 bases, with 8 bases left in between. CDR1 and CDR2 from the germline V gene are SGDLS and YYNGEE. The CDR3 consists of 13 residues. The CDR3, as DNA: TGTGCCAGCAGCGTGGGTCAGGACTATGGCTACACCTTC. It encodes CASSVGQDYGYTF.

V usage is TRBV2 and J usage is TRBJ1-5, with D unclear. Trimming pared 3 bases from V and 3 bases from J, leaving 9 bases between. The CDR3 has 14 amino acids. Looked up from germline, CDR1 is SNHLY and CDR2 is FYNNEI. CDR3 protein: CASSDSDINQPQHF. In nucleotides, the CDR3 is TGTGCCAGCAGTGACTCAGACATCAATCAGCCCCAGCATTTT.

This clone was seen a single time. V gene TRBV7-6 combines with J gene TRBJ2-1; TRBD1 matches 10 bases. The CDR3 has 14 amino acids. The J segment lost 8 bases and the V segment lost 5 bases, leaving 6 bases of the junction unmatched. Germline V gene lookup returns CDR1 SGHVS and CDR2 FNYEAQ. The CDR3, as DNA: TGTGCCAGCAGCCGGGACAGGGGTGGCGATGAGCAGTTCTTC. Translating it yields CASSRDRGGDEQFF.

The CDR3: CASSGSYSNQPQHF. CDR3 in DNA: TGTGCCAGTTCAGGGTCGTATAGCAATCAGCCCCAGCATTTT. The J gene is TRBJ1-5, the V gene TRBV7-3; possibly TRBD1 for D (5 bases). The CDR3 totals 14 residues. CDR1 SGHTA and CDR2 FQGTGA come from the germline V gene. V was pared by 9 bases and J by 0 bases, with 12 bases between.

The chain has TRBV4-3 and TRBJ2-2; no reliable D call. V lost 0 bases to trimming and J lost 1 base, with 18 bases between them. Germline CDR1 LGHNA, CDR2 YSLEER. The CDR3 has 19 amino acids. CDR3 residues: CASSQEATGLALNTGELFF. The DNA of the CDR3 is TGCGCCAGCAGCCAAGAGGCTACGGGTCTCGCATTGAACACCGGGGAGCTGTTTTTT.

In this sample, this clone turned up once. The CDR3 bases are TGTGCCAGCAGCGGAGGGACTAGCGGGAACCTGGATGAGCAGTTCTTC. Protein: CASSGGTSGNLDEQFF. This chain connects TRBV9 to TRBJ2-1; 13 nucleotides line up with TRBD2. V shed 3 bases and J 8 bases; nucleotides not matched to a gene: 8. This CDR3 has 16 amino acids. Germline loops: CDR1 SGDLS, CDR2 YYNGEE.

CDR3 coding DNA: TGTGCCAGCAGCTTTCCAGGGCCCAACGAGCAGTACTTC. Translated: CASSFPGPNEQYF. This rearrangement joins TRBV7-9 to TRBJ2-7, with D possibly TRBD1 on 5 matching bases. V gave up 3 bases and J gave up 5 bases, with 11 bases separating them. The CDR3 extends over 13 amino acids. Germline V lookup: CDR1 SEHNR, CDR2 FQNEAQ (reference sequence).

The chain is built from TRBV3-1 (or the pseudogene TRBV3-2) and TRBJ2-4; D ambiguous. In germline, CDR1 is LGHDT, CDR2 YNNKEL (reference sequence). The germline V and J ends were trimmed by 2 bases and 0 bases, with 8 bases remaining between them. The CDR3 covers 15 residues. CDR3 DNA sequence: TGTGCCAGCAGCCAACTGACGGGAGCCAAAAACATTCAGTACTTC. Translating it yields CASSQLTGAKNIQYF.

The chain combines TRBV18 with TRBJ1-2, with no clear D. This CDR3 has 16 amino acids. V was pared by 4 bases and J by 2 bases, with 17 bases between. Looked up from germline, CDR1 is KGHSH and CDR2 is LQKENI. The CDR3 coding sequence is TGTGCCAGCTCACGTACGGTGACTAACCTAAACTATGGCTACACCTTC. It is translated as CASSRTVTNLNYGYTF.

This sequence joins TRBV7-2 and TRBJ2-1, with D possibly TRBD1 on 6 matching bases. This CDR3 region has 15 residues. The germline CDR1 and CDR2 sequences are SGHTA and FQGNSA. Trimming cost V 5 bases and J 9 bases, with 20 bases left between them. CDR3 nucleotides: TGTGCCAGCAGCAGTGGACAGATTGGGTTAGGTGAGCAGTTCTTC. Residues: CASSSGQIGLGEQFF.

The V gene is TRBV7-9, the J gene TRBJ2-7; TRBD1 is a possible D gene (5 bases). Looked up from germline, CDR1 is SEHNR and CDR2 is FQNEAQ (reference sequence). V dropped 0 bases and J dropped 5 bases, with 8 bases sitting between them. The CDR3 length is 13 residues. CDR3 sequence: CASSLAQGHEQYF. The DNA for the CDR3 is TGTGCCAGCAGCTTAGCGCAGGGCCACGAGCAGTACTTC.

To note about this clone: The DNA is omitted, as the CDR3 cannot be located on it reliably, and the CDR3 follows TCRdb's listing. CDR3 protein: CASSFGFGRGTEAFF. This rearrangement joins TRBV12-1 to TRBJ1-1. TRBV12-1 is a recognized pseudogene. The CDR3 has 15 residues if both end residues are counted.

The chain employs TRBV7-9 and TRBJ1-4; 7 bases map to TRBD1. Germline lookup yields CDR1 SEHNR and CDR2 FQNEAQ (reference sequence). This CDR3 spans 14 amino acids. J lost 6 bases, V lost 3 bases, and 4 bases had no gene match. The CDR3, as DNA: TGTGCCAGCAGCTTCGGGACAGTGGATGAAAAACTGTTTTTT. Translation gives CASSFGTVDEKLFF. Combining the CDR3 with reference TRBV7-9 and TRBJ1-4 gives the whole variable domain DTGVSQNPRHKITKRGQNVTFRCDPISEHNRLYWYRQTLGQGPEFLTYFQNEAQLEKSRLLSDRFSAERPKGSFSTLEIQRTEQGDSAMYLCASSFGTVDEKLFFGSGTQLSVL.

The rearrangement joins TRBV27 to TRBJ2-3, with 12 bases lining up with TRBD2. J lost 3 bases, V lost 6 bases, and 4 bases had no gene match. This CDR3 is 15 amino acids long. Looked up from germline, CDR1 is MNHEY and CDR2 is SMNVEV (reference sequence). Written as DNA, the CDR3 is TGTGCCAGCAGGCTAGCGGGAGGGGGTACAGATACGCAGTATTTT. It is translated as CASRLAGGGTDTQYF.

The chain carries TRBV7-3 and TRBJ2-5; 9 positions agree with TRBD2. Looked up from germline, CDR1 is SGHTA and CDR2 is FQGTGA. There are 14 residues in the CDR3. Trimming at V came to 4 bases and at J to 5 bases, leaving 5 bases not matched to a gene. This CDR3 reads CASSSAGGLETQYF. Written as DNA, the CDR3 is TGTGCCAGCAGCTCAGCGGGGGGTCTGGAGACCCAGTACTTC.

The chain employs TRBV7-9 and TRBJ2-7, with 8 bases aligning to TRBD2. The CDR3 runs 13 residues. Germline V lookup: CDR1 SEHNR, CDR2 FQNEAQ (reference sequence). Trimming cost V 8 bases and J 3 bases; bases outside gene matches: 6. In DNA form, the CDR3 reads TGTGCCAGCGAGGGGACTAGGGTCTACGAGCAGTACTTC. Protein sequence: CASEGTRVYEQYF. Variable domain in full (rest from reference TRBV7-9 and TRBJ2-7): DTGVSQNPRHKITKRGQNVTFRCDPISEHNRLYWYRQTLGQGPEFLTYFQNEAQLEKSRLLSDRFSAERPKGSFSTLEIQRTEQGDSAMYLCASEGTRVYEQYFGPGTRLTVT.

CDR3 sequence: CASSFSGSSTDTQYF. The CDR3 region has the DNA TGTGCCAGCAGTTTTAGCGGTTCTAGCACAGATACGCAGTATTTT. The chain links TRBV6-5 to TRBJ2-3; TRBD2 is a possible D gene (6 bases). Germline V lookup: CDR1 MNHEY, CDR2 SVGAGI. This CDR3 is 15 amino acids long. The ends were cut back, 4 bases at V and 0 bases at J, with 11 bases in the middle.

This chain joins TRBV2 and TRBJ2-7; D not resolved. Germline V gives CDR1 SNHLY, CDR2 FYNNEI. V was cut by 5 bases and J by 6 bases, with 11 bases left in between. The CDR3 consists of 12 residues. The DNA of the CDR3 is TGTGCCAGCAGTCTGACTGAGGCCGAGCAGTACTTC. Residues: CASSLTEAEQYF.

The chain employs TRBV27 and TRBJ2-7; 13 bases map to TRBD2. V gave up 4 bases and J gave up 0 bases; unmatched junction bases: 3. The CDR3 runs 16 residues. Germline CDR1 MNHEY, CDR2 SMNVEV (reference sequence). The CDR3, as DNA: TGTGCCAGCAGTTCCGGACTAGCGGGAGCCTCCTACGAGCAGTACTTC. This codes for CASSSGLAGASYEQYF.